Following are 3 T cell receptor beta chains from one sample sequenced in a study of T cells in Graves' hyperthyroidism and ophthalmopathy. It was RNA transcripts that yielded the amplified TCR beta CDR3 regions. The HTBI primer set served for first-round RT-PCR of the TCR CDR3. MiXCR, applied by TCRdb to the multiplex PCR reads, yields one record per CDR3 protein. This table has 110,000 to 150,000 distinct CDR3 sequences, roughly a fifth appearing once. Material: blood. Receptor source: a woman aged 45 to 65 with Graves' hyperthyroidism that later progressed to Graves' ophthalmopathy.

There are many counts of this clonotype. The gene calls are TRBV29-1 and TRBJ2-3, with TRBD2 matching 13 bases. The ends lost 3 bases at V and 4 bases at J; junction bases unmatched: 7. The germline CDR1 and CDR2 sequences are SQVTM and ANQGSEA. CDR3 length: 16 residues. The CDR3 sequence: CSVDRTSGRSPDTQYF. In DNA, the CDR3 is TGCAGCGTTGACAGGACTAGCGGGAGATCCCCAGATACGCAGTATTTT.

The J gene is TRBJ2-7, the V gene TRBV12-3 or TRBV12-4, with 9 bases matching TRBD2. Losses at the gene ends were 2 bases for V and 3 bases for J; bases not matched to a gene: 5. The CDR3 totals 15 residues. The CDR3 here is CASSLLSSGVYEQYF. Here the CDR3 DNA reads TGTGCCAGCAGTTTATTGTCTAGCGGGGTCTACGAGCAGTACTTC.

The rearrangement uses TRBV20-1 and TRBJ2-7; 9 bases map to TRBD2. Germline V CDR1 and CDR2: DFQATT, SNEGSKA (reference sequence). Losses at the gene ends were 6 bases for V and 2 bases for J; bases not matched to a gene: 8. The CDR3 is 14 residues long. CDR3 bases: TGCAGTGCCCATATGGGACTAGCTCCCTACGAGCAGTACTTC. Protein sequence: CSAHMGLAPYEQYF.